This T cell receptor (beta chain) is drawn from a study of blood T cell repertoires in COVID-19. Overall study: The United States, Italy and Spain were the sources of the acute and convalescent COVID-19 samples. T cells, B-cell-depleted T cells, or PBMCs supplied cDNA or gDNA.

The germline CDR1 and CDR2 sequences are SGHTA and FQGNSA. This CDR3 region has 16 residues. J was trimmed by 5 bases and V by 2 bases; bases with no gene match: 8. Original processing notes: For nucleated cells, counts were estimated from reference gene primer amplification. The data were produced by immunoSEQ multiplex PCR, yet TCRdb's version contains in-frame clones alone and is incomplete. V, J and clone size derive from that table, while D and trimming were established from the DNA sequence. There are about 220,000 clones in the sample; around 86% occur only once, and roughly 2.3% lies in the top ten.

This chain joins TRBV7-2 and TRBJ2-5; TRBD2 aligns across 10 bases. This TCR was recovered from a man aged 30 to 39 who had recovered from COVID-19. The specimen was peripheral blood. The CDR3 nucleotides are TGTGCCAGCAGCTTATCGGGTAGCGGGGGGCGGGAGACCCAGTACTTC. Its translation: CASSLSGSGGRETQYF. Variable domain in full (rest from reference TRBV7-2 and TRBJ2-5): GAGVSQSPSNKVTEKGKDVELRCDPISGHTALYWYRQSLGQGLEFLIYFQGNSAPDKSGLPSDRFSAERTGGSVSTLTIQRTQQEDSAVYLCASSLSGSGGRETQYFGPGTRLLVL.